Below are 8 T cell receptor beta chains sequenced from a single sample in a study of blood T cells in healthy people across ages. The second PCR ran about 6 to 11 cycles with a sample-barcoded 5' primer and J-beta primers. TCRdb processed the 5' RACE reads anew with MiXCR; each CDR3 protein has one entry. The data contain about 970,000 distinct CDR3 sequences, just over 50% of them singletons. The sequencing input was blood. The receptors were sampled from a woman in her sixties in good health.

This chain links TRBV20-1 with TRBJ2-2, with 9 bases aligning to TRBD1. CDR1 and CDR2 from the germline V gene are DFQATT and SNEGSKA (reference sequence). Losses at the gene ends were 2 bases for V and 4 bases for J; bases not matched to a gene: 14. CDR3 size: 18 residues. CDR3 region: CSARPNLRDRVGTGELFF. The CDR3 nucleotides read TGCAGTGCTAGACCCAACCTCCGGGACAGGGTTGGCACCGGGGAGCTGTTTTTT.

The chain joins TRBV4-3 to TRBJ1-1; D remains unclear. The CDR3 runs to 14 residues. V was pared by 1 base and J by 9 bases, with 15 bases between. CDR1 LGHNA and CDR2 YSLEER come from the germline V gene. Here the CDR3 reads CASSQVVVADKAFF. The CDR3 region has the DNA TGCGCCAGCAGCCAAGTCGTCGTGGCAGACAAAGCTTTCTTT.

This chain joins TRBV28 and TRBJ2-5; 8 bases are a match to TRBD2. The CDR3 is 15 amino acids. CDR1 is MDHEN, CDR2 SYDVKM, per germline. V shed 4 bases and J 2 bases; nucleotides not matched to a gene: 6. The CDR3 DNA follows: TGTGCCAGCAGTTCGGCGGGGGGCCGACAAGAGACCCAGTACTTC. This sequence encodes CASSSAGGRQETQYF. The variable domain in full, completed from reference TRBV28 and TRBJ2-5, reads DVKVTQSSRYLVKRTGEKVFLECVQDMDHENMFWYRQDPGLGLRLIYFSYDVKMKEKGDIPEGYSVSREKKERFSLILESASTNQTSMYLCASSSAGGRQETQYFGPGTRLLVL.

This clonotype was detected a few times. The CDR3 reads CASSQILGGRNTIYF. The CDR3 DNA sequence: TGTGCCAGCAGCCAAATTCTGGGGGGCCGTAACACCATATATTTT. The chain carries TRBV4-2 and TRBJ1-3, with a possible D match to TRBD1 (6 bases). Trimming pared 2 bases from V and 7 bases from J, leaving 15 bases between. The CDR3 totals 15 residues. Germline V lookup: CDR1 LGHNA, CDR2 YNFKEQ.

This chain joins TRBV7-3 and TRBJ2-3; 10 bases align to TRBD2. Per germline, CDR1 SGHTA and CDR2 FQGTGA. The CDR3 consists of 18 residues. V lost 5 bases and J lost 1; bases outside the gene matches: 12. The CDR3 DNA sequence: TGTGCCAGCAGCCTTGGGGCTAGCGGGAGTCGGGGCACAGATACGCAGTATTTT. As protein: CASSLGASGSRGTDTQYF. Variable domain in full (rest from reference TRBV7-3 and TRBJ2-3): GAGVSQTPSNKVTEKGKYVELRCDPISGHTALYWYRQSLGQGPEFLIYFQGTGAADDSGLPNDRFFAVRPEGSVSTLKIQRTERGDSAVYLCASSLGASGSRGTDTQYFGPGTRLTVL.

The J gene is TRBJ2-6, the V gene TRBV18; D ambiguous. Deletions cut 2 bases from V and 0 bases from J, with 5 bases between. Germline-derived CDR1 and CDR2 are KGHSH and LQKENI. CDR3 length: 15 residues. For the CDR3, the DNA is TGTGCCAGCTCACCAGAACTCTCTGGGGCCAACGTCCTGACTTTC. Amino acids: CASSPELSGANVLTF.

This sequence joins TRBV6-5 and TRBJ1-2, with D maybe TRBD1 (6 bases). The germline V gene encodes CDR1 MNHEY and CDR2 SVGAGI. The germline V and J ends were trimmed by 2 bases and 8 bases, with 9 bases remaining between them. This CDR3 contains 12 residues. CDR3 bases: TGTGCCAGCAGTTACCCAGGGGAAGGCTACACCTTC. Its translation: CASSYPGEGYTF.

The V call is TRBV10-3, the J call TRBJ2-4; D unclear. Germline V gene lookup returns CDR1 ENHRY and CDR2 SYGVKD. Between the trimmed V and J ends, which lost 0 bases and 2 bases, there was a span of 11 bases. The CDR3 is 16 amino acids. The CDR3 coding sequence is TGTGCCATCAGTGAGTCGTTTCTGGGATCCAAAAACATTCAGTACTTC. Its protein is CAISESFLGSKNIQYF.